The 9 T cell receptor beta chains listed next were all sequenced from one sample in a study of beta chain features in type 1 diabetes. cDNA synthesis used the whole RNA isolate, giving expressed TCRB sequences. Some clones are missing from TCRdb's copy, which holds only in-frame ones; the method was immunoSEQ multiplex PCR. The sample has around 340,000 clones, 15% to 20% seen once. The sequencing input was naive CD4+ T cells from blood. The receptors were sampled from a woman in her late teens or twenties in good health.

This clone was seen only once. Here the CDR3 DNA reads TGTGCCAGCAGACAGGGGGCGAACTCACCCCTCCACTTT. Encoded protein: CASRQGANSPLHF. The chain joins TRBV2 to TRBJ1-6; 9 nucleotides agree with TRBD1. Germline CDR1 reads SNHLY; CDR2 reads FYNNEI. Trimming at V came to 6 bases and at J to 10 bases, leaving 4 bases not matched to a gene. This CDR3 contains 13 residues.

This chain links TRBV9 with TRBJ1-1; tentative D call: TRBD1 (5 bases). V lost 3 bases, J lost 7 bases, and 16 bases lay in between. Germline V gene sequence: CDR1 SGDLS, CDR2 YYNGEE. The CDR3 is made up of 14 amino acids. Written as DNA, the CDR3 is TGTGCCAGCAGCGGAATAAAGGGGCGGAATGAAGCTTTCTTT. It yields the protein CASSGIKGRNEAFF.

This clone was recorded a few times. J is TRBJ2-5 and V is TRBV9, with 8 bases lining up with TRBD2. The junction had 6 bases not matched to a gene; V was cut back by 0 bases and J by 8 bases. The CDR3 totals 14 residues. Germline V gene sequence: CDR1 SGDLS, CDR2 YYNGEE. The CDR3: CASSVAEGLGTQYF. The DNA of the CDR3 is TGTGCCAGCAGCGTAGCGGAGGGACTAGGCACCCAGTACTTC. Full variable domain (outside the CDR3, taken from reference TRBV9 and TRBJ2-5): DSGVTQTPKHLITATGQRVTLRCSPRSGDLSVYWYQQSLDQGLQFLIQYYNGEERAKGNILERFSAQQFPDLHSELNLSSLELGDSALYFCASSVAEGLGTQYFGPGTRLLVL.

The sample holds a few counts of this clone. The genes are TRBV2 and TRBJ2-1, with D maybe TRBD2 (6 bases). The V gene lost 4 bases and the J gene lost 8 bases, with 15 bases spanning the gap. The CDR3 is made up of 14 amino acids. Germline V gene sequence: CDR1 SNHLY, CDR2 FYNNEI. As DNA, the CDR3 is TGTGCCAGCAGTGCTGTGACTAGTAACGATGAGCAGTTCTTC. As protein: CASSAVTSNDEQFF.

This clone was observed a few times. V gene TRBV5-6 combines with J gene TRBJ2-5; perhaps TRBD2 as D (5 bases). Trimming left V 2 bases short and J 1 base short, with 6 bases between. This CDR3 comprises 13 residues. The V gene's germline CDR1 is SGHDT and CDR2 YYEEEE. Here the CDR3 DNA reads TGTGCCAGCAGCTTACGGGGCCAAGAGACCCAGTACTTC. Its translation: CASSLRGQETQYF.

In its sample, this clone was seen a few times. The chain is built from TRBV7-6 and TRBJ2-1; 11 positions match TRBD2. The J segment lost 9 bases and the V segment lost 7 bases, leaving 8 bases of the junction unmatched. The CDR3 contains 14 residues. The germline gives CDR1 SGHVS, CDR2 FNYEAQ. CDR3 protein: CASTLSGGAGEQFF. The CDR3 DNA reads as TGTGCCAGCACCCTTAGCGGGGGGGCCGGTGAGCAGTTCTTC.

This clone has a handful of counts. J is TRBJ2-5 and V is TRBV7-2; TRBD2 matches 9 bases. Unmatched junction bases numbered 7, after V lost 5 bases and J lost 6 bases. Per the germline V gene, CDR1 is SGHTA and CDR2 is FQGNSA. There are 14 residues in the CDR3. The CDR3 spells CASSPGLASQTQYF. CDR3 in DNA: TGTGCCAGCAGCCCGGGACTAGCTAGCCAGACCCAGTACTTC. The full variable domain, in which reference TRBV7-2 and TRBJ2-5 provide the parts outside the CDR3, is GAGVSQSPSNKVTEKGKDVELRCDPISGHTALYWYRQSLGQGLEFLIYFQGNSAPDKSGLPSDRFSAERTGGSVSTLTIQRTQQEDSAVYLCASSPGLASQTQYFGPGTRLLVL.

This clone was counted between two and nine times. V is TRBV5-4 and J is TRBJ2-3; tentative D call: TRBD2 (6 bases). Trimming pared 4 bases from V and 6 bases from J, leaving 18 bases between. The CDR3 has 15 residues. Germline V lookup: CDR1 SGHNT, CDR2 YYREEE (reference sequence). The CDR3 DNA follows: TGTGCCAGCAGCGCCCGGGACTCCGTCGGGGATACGCAGTATTTT. This sequence encodes CASSARDSVGDTQYF.

This chain joins TRBV27 and TRBJ2-5, with a possible D match to TRBD1 (6 bases). This CDR3 has 14 residues. CDR1 and CDR2 (germline): MNHEY, SMNVEV (reference sequence). The germline V and J ends were trimmed by 6 bases and 1 base, with 12 bases remaining between them. The CDR3 is CASRRSGVQETQYF. As DNA, the CDR3 is TGTGCCAGCAGACGCTCAGGGGTCCAAGAGACCCAGTACTTC.